These 16 T cell receptor beta chains originate from one sample sequenced in a study of T-cell memory formation after mild COVID-19. TCRdb itself ran the 5' RACE reads through MiXCR, one entry per CDR3 protein. This table has fewer than 150,000 distinct CDR3 sequences, about 5.9% appearing once. Sample: PBMCs or a T cell subset sorted from them (not recorded which). Source of these receptors: an adult woman who had mild COVID-19 (a few samples of this study predate the infection). Cell type and time point are not known.

This clonotype was observed at least ten times. The chain links TRBV29-1 to TRBJ2-1; 7 bases match TRBD2. The junction had 9 bases not matched to a gene; V was cut back by 4 bases and J by 0 bases. CDR3 length: 16 residues. The germline CDR1 and CDR2 sequences are SQVTM and ANQGSEA. The CDR3 bases are TGCAGCGTTGGTAATAGCGGGCGAAGCTCCTACAATGAGCAGTTCTTC. It yields the protein CSVGNSGRSSYNEQFF.

The V gene is TRBV19, the J gene TRBJ2-3, with D uncertain. From germline, CDR1 is LNHDA and CDR2 SQIVND (reference sequence). The V end was cut by 6 bases, the J end by 0 bases, with 1 base between. The CDR3 extends over 11 amino acids. CDR3 region: CASRSTDTQYF. For the CDR3, the DNA is TGTGCCAGTAGGAGCACAGATACGCAGTATTTT.

The chain employs TRBV3-1 and TRBJ1-1, with D perhaps TRBD1 (6 bases). The CDR3 spans 18 residues. V lost 0 bases and J lost 1, with 18 bases in between. Germline V gene lookup returns CDR1 LGHDT and CDR2 YNNKEL (reference sequence). CDR3 loop: CASSQELVKRGGNTEAFF. The DNA of the CDR3 is TGTGCCAGCAGCCAAGAATTGGTCAAGAGAGGGGGGAACACTGAAGCTTTCTTT.

The V and J genes are TRBV7-3 and TRBJ1-1; no clear D gene. CDR1 and CDR2 (germline): SGHTA, FQGTGA. CDR3 length equals 13 residues. Trimming pared 5 bases from V and 7 bases from J, leaving 14 bases between. The CDR3 region is CASSREASGEAFF. CDR3 DNA sequence: TGTGCCAGCAGCCGAGAAGCCTCGGGTGAAGCTTTCTTT.

This clonotype was detected only a few times. The chain recombines TRBV3-1 with TRBJ2-4; TRBD2 matches 7 bases. This CDR3 contains 15 residues. The germline V gene encodes CDR1 LGHDT and CDR2 YNNKEL (reference sequence). The trim removed 4 bases at V and 4 bases at J, leaving 7 bases unmatched. The CDR3: CASSPLSGWKNIQYF. CDR3 sequence (DNA): TGTGCCAGCAGCCCGCTTAGCGGGTGGAAAAACATTCAGTACTTC.

The V gene is TRBV10-3, the J gene TRBJ2-5, with 8 positions matching TRBD1. Germline-derived CDR1 and CDR2 are ENHRY and SYGVKD. CDR3 length equals 16 residues. V lost 5 bases and J lost 2; bases outside the gene matches: 10. The CDR3 spells CAISTGTGSLQETQYF. CDR3 nucleotides: TGTGCCATCAGTACAGGGACAGGCTCCCTACAAGAGACCCAGTACTTC.

V usage is TRBV5-1 and J usage is TRBJ2-5, with TRBD2 as a possible D gene (7 bases). CDR3 size: 15 residues. Germline values: CDR1 SGHRS, CDR2 YFSETQ. Trimming removed 1 base at V and 3 bases at J, with 13 bases between. The CDR3 reads CASSLLQGGKETQYF. CDR3 nucleotides: TGCGCCAGCAGCTTGTTACAGGGAGGGAAAGAGACCCAGTACTTC.

Many counts were recorded for this clonotype. This chain uses TRBV3-1 with TRBJ2-3; D possibly corresponds to TRBD1 (5 bases). The length of the CDR3 is 13 residues. CDR1 and CDR2 from the germline V gene are LGHDT and YNNKEL (reference sequence). V was shortened by 4 bases and J by 1 base, with 6 bases between the two germline ends. The CDR3 region is CASSLTGTDTQYF. CDR3 sequence (DNA): TGTGCCAGCAGCCTGACAGGCACAGATACGCAGTATTTT.

This clonotype showed up just a few times. The chain employs TRBV12-3 or TRBV12-4 and TRBJ2-5; 9 bases are a match to TRBD1. V lost 4 bases, J lost 5 bases, and 8 bases stayed unmatched. The CDR3 covers 15 residues. This chain's CDR3 is CASSSRDRAFETQYF. CDR3 nucleotides: TGTGCCAGCAGTTCCCGGGACAGGGCATTCGAGACCCAGTACTTC.

The V call is TRBV19, the J call TRBJ1-1, with D unresolved. Germline V gene sequence: CDR1 LNHDA, CDR2 SQIVND (reference sequence). CDR3 size: 11 residues. Trimming removed 3 bases from V and 2 bases from J, with 1 base in between. This CDR3 is CASSINTEAFF. The CDR3 nucleotides read TGTGCCAGTAGTATCAACACTGAAGCTTTCTTT.

The chain joins TRBV20-1 to TRBJ2-1, with TRBD2 identical over 10 bases. The CDR3 is 19 amino acids. Germline CDR1 reads DFQATT; CDR2 reads SNEGSKA (reference sequence). Unmatched junction bases numbered 17, after V lost 0 bases and J lost 6 bases. The CDR3 spells CSARDLLAGAGLDFNEQFF. As DNA, the CDR3 is TGCAGTGCTAGAGATCTGCTAGCGGGAGCTGGGTTAGACTTCAATGAGCAGTTCTTC.

V and J are TRBV6-2 or TRBV6-3 and TRBJ2-4; tentative D call: TRBD1 (5 bases). The length of the CDR3 is 14 residues. Trimming took off 4 bases at V and 4 bases at J, with 11 bases between the two ends. CDR1 and CDR2 (germline): MNHEY, SVGEGT. The CDR3 coding sequence is TGTGCCAGCAGTTCCTTTAGACAGAAAAACATTCAGTACTTC. Translating gives CASSSFRQKNIQYF.

In its sample, this clonotype was seen many times. The chain employs TRBV7-6 and TRBJ2-1, with unresolved D. There are 15 residues in the CDR3. Germline V gene data show CDR1 as SGHVS and CDR2 as FNYEAQ. V lost 0 bases and J 8 bases, leaving 14 bases between the germline ends. The CDR3 protein is CASSLALPPRHEQFF. The CDR3 DNA reads as TGTGCCAGCAGCTTAGCGTTACCTCCGAGACATGAGCAGTTCTTC.

This chain joins TRBV5-1 and TRBJ2-1; 10 positions match TRBD2. The V gene's germline CDR1 is SGHRS and CDR2 YFSETQ. The length of the CDR3 is 14 residues. J lost 5 bases, V lost 5 bases, and 4 bases had no gene match. CDR3 loop: CASRRLAGDNEQFF. In nucleotides, the CDR3 is TGCGCCAGCAGACGCCTAGCGGGGGACAATGAGCAGTTCTTC.

CDR3 sequence reads: CSANPTTNTEAFF. The CDR3 DNA follows: TGCAGTGCTAACCCGACAACAAACACTGAAGCTTTCTTT. The rearrangement uses TRBV20-1 and TRBJ1-1; D is uncertain. Germline V lookup: CDR1 DFQATT, CDR2 SNEGSKA (reference sequence). V lost 4 bases, J lost 2 bases, and 11 bases lay in between. The CDR3 extends over 13 amino acids.

In this sample, this clonotype turned up a few times. The V call is TRBV12-3 or TRBV12-4, the J call TRBJ2-2; the match to TRBD2 covers 7 bases. Germline trimming cut 8 bases from V and 5 bases from J; bases unmatched to any gene: 14. The CDR3 runs to 16 residues. CDR3 sequence (DNA): TGTGCCAGCGAAGAGAGGCGGGAGTCGGGGACCGGGGAGCTGTTTTTT. Protein product: CASEERRESGTGELFF.